The T cell receptor beta chain under discussion was sequenced for a study of cytomegalovirus exposure and HLA in healthy donors (dated by TCRdb to about 2017). About the investigation overall: An earlier analysis of about 530 of the donors reported about 260 Gb of sequence data and 95 million to 120 million unique TCR beta sequences obtained from 180 million or so T cells. Roughly 300 gigabases of sequencing data and approximately 92 million unique TCR sequences made up an early release that covered roughly 670 HLA-typed donors. The genetic ancestry cluster associated with self-reported Caucasian donors included 70% to 85% of the 398 genotyped donors. The study aimed to test whether cataloging public T cell receptors could reveal signatures of past pathogen exposure. The T cell repertoires of 700 or so subjects were profiled by immunosequencing and related to cytomegalovirus serostatus. A separate validation cohort of about 110 different subjects was used in addition to the approximately 670-subject first cohort. The study combined high-throughput TCR immunosequencing, statistical association of individual TCRs with disease status, and machine learning to predict cytomegalovirus infection status. To study patterns of TCR occurrence, a later analysis re-analyzed previously published TCR beta repertoires from more than 550 donors and added high-resolution HLA genotyping. In the later analysis, no new phenotypic data were used to find candidate immune exposures; instead, reliance was placed on TCR beta sequences and their occurrence across donors. An earlier analysis of several hundred of the donors used high-throughput TCR beta sequencing to judge whether each TCR beta V gene segment behaved as functional or pseudogenic. Donor age, sex, ethnicity and CMV serostatus were collected together with the repertoire data. A later genetic analysis used genome-wide SNP genotypes for about 55% of the 666 donors, treating that subset as a discovery cohort. All discovery cohort repertoires had been generated on a single sequencing platform. HLA typing covered class I and class II loci at four-digit resolution. The number of donors typed differed by locus, with about 629-630 for A, B, C, DRB1 and DQB1, around 500 for DQA1, over 600 for DPA1, and approximately 470 for DPB1. About five DR-DQ haplotypes were treated as single units for association and clustering because of strong linkage in the cohort. Among about 360 genotyped donors of the cohort, an average of about 240,000 unique TCR beta nucleotide sequences were sequenced per donor, about a sixth of them non-productive. Study-wide findings and limitations: Immune exposure information for the cohort was limited to CMV serostatus. An earlier analysis of approximately 600 of the donors showed that most TCR beta V segments appeared in productive rearrangements either about 87% or about 30% of the time, which broadly matched IMGT annotations. Correlated functional status among segregating V segments might be attributable to linkage disequilibrium, but an unknown experimental factor could not be ruled out. When HLA alleles, especially DR and DQ, strongly co-occurred, attributing TCR associations to individual alleles was difficult. It was suggested by the authors that the approach could potentially be generalized to other disease states and immunological phenotypes. The 87-base-pair reads could not distinguish some IMGT-functional V segments, including TRBV6-2 and TRBV6-3, so those segments were excluded. Because counts were too low, roughly 16 rarely observed V segments, including chromosome 9 orphons, were excluded from the earlier analysis of several hundred of the donors. An association between a missense DCLRE1C variant and V-gene and J-gene trimming of TCR beta chains was found in a later genetic analysis and replicated in an independent cohort. The study listed 150 to 200 TCR beta chains as associated with cytomegalovirus. A later analysis associated about 18,000 TCR beta sequences with specific HLA alleles at a false discovery rate of 0.05. In a later analysis, HLA-associated TCR beta chains showed more clonal expansion and lower generation probabilities than non-associated chains that were equally common. Presence/absence analyses assumed roughly uniform sequencing depth across donors, an assumption that may not hold. In a later analysis, several top co-occurrence clusters were reported to appear linked to parvovirus B19, influenza, CMV and Epstein-Barr virus. In vitro tests confirmed that three of the cytomegalovirus-associated TCR beta chains recognize cytomegalovirus antigens. In a later genetic analysis, fewer N-insertions in productive TCRs were reported among donors in an Asian-associated ancestry cluster than the roughly 700-donor mean. While some public TCRs were present in many individuals, most TCR sequences turned up only very rarely across donors. In this cohort, only TCR beta chains were sequenced, and detectable features were limited by the absence of alpha or paired-chain data. A later analysis found that TCR association rates varied across HLA loci, with DRB1 alleles showing the most associated TCRs and HLA-C alleles the fewest. A cluster of highly shared sequence variants was judged likely to be a technical artifact of the sequencing pipeline. In a later analysis, most CMV-associated TCR beta chains were found to appear HLA-restricted, with HLA associations seemingly driven largely by CMV exposure. Because HLA typing was unavailable for some donors at each locus, only the typed subset was used in association tests. A further reported finding was that TCR beta sequences accurately predicted the HLA-A and HLA-B alleles for most subjects in the first cohort. The classifier was reported to diagnose cytomegalovirus status with high specificity and sensitivity in both the original and validation cohorts.

About this clone itself: The clone's antigen remains unknown. Base qualities are not provided; no much larger clone lies one nucleotide away.

In total, 600 or so healthy bone marrow donors made up the cohort. At the time of sampling, every cohort member was nominally healthy, though immune exposures that went unrecorded were likely present. The donor tested CMV seropositive, placing the donor among the approximately 310 seropositive members of the cohort. Every donor gave a peripheral blood sample, and the peripheral blood mononuclear cells from that sample were used for TCR beta sequencing. The Qiagen DNeasy Blood Extraction Kit was used to extract genomic DNA from the blood cell samples. Receptor libraries were prepared by the immunoSEQ multiplex PCR assay. The multiplex PCR relied on a mix of 60 forward primers for TCR Vbeta segments and 13 reverse primers for TCR Jbeta segments. A multiplex PCR assay on genomic DNA amplified the CDR3 region of rearranged TCR beta genes. On the Illumina HiSeq System, the amplified TCR beta libraries were sequenced as 87-base-pair reads. Processing in the source paper ran as follows. A later analysis tallied some 79 million unique TCR beta chains across the 660 or so repertoires, and roughly 11 million of those chains were shared by two or more donors. Raw reads were error-corrected and collapsed into unique sequences by a nearest-neighbor algorithm in which closely related sequences were merged to remove PCR and sequencing errors. Alignment of CDR3 sequences to IMGT reference sequences was used to assign V, D and J gene segments. Each retained sequence needed at least a six-nucleotide match to both a V gene segment and a J gene segment. Rearrangements were classified as productive when the CDR3 lacked stop codons and remained in frame with V and J, and all other rearrangements were classified as non-productive. Following IMGT convention, CDR3 was defined as the stretch from the second conserved V-encoded cysteine up to the conserved J-encoded phenylalanine. The earlier analysis of about 530 of the donors excluded any sequence lacking an unambiguous match to a single V gene segment. An earlier analysis of approximately 590 of the donors called V segments functional above 56.7% productive rearrangements and segregating when the between-donor standard deviation exceeded 5%. To diagnose cytomegalovirus status from the catalog of TCR beta chain sequences, a statistical classification framework was built. A later analysis assigned V and J genes by comparing TCR nucleotide sequences with IMGT/GENE-DB human TR gene sequences. The TCRdist pipeline was used in a later analysis to assign CDR3 sequences and most-parsimonious VDJ recombination scenarios. In a later analysis, each TCR beta chain was defined by its CDR3 amino acid sequence together with its V-gene family, and reads lacking a unique V-gene family were excluded. A later analysis removed 500 to 650 highly shared, low-generation-probability nucleotide sequences to deal with suspected cross-contamination and a sequencing artifact. In a later analysis, a clonal expansion index was calculated for each public chain from normalized within-repertoire ranks of inferred template counts. Generation probabilities in a later analysis came from a VDJ recombination model fitted to out-of-frame rearrangements, and those results were checked against IGoR. In a later analysis, TCR-TCR, TCR-HLA and TCR-CMV co-occurrence was scored with hypergeometric tests, and a repertoire-size bias correction was applied to TCR pairs. False discovery rates were estimated in a later analysis by permuting HLA or CMV assignments 20 times. A later analysis grouped co-occurring TCRs with DBSCAN, adding TCRdist sequence similarity when clustering within HLA-allele-positive subsets. Repertoires with fewer than 30,000 or more than 120,000 public chains, plus five repertoires with anomalous nucleotide sharing, were excluded from co-occurrence clustering. TCRdb's version of the immuneACCESS table is confined to in-frame rearrangements and falls short of the full clone set. An unresolved V gene accounts for under half of the shortfall where checked; the remainder is of unknown origin. V, J and clone size were drawn from that table, and D and trimming were deduced from the DNA. Recorded for this sample are about 59,000 clones; roughly nine tenths of them occurred a single time. Around 1.5% of the sample is in the top ten clones.

Reading the germline V gene gives CDR1 SGHDN and CDR2 FVKESK. The CDR3 spans 14 residues, from the cysteine through the phenylalanine. CDR3 DNA is the only sequence kept; it has 42 bases, read in frame from the first base. The V and J ends are trimmed by 4 bases and 1 base, leaving 5 bases between them. Sequencing was carried out using PBMCs. This TCR was sampled from a man aged 30 to 39 in good health and CMV-seropositive. The chain links TRBV14 with TRBJ2-6; matching of 5 bases hints at TRBD1 as the D gene. The nucleotides read TGTGCCAGCAGCCGACAGTCTGGGGCCAACGTCCTGACTTTC. This codes for CASSRQSGANVLTF.